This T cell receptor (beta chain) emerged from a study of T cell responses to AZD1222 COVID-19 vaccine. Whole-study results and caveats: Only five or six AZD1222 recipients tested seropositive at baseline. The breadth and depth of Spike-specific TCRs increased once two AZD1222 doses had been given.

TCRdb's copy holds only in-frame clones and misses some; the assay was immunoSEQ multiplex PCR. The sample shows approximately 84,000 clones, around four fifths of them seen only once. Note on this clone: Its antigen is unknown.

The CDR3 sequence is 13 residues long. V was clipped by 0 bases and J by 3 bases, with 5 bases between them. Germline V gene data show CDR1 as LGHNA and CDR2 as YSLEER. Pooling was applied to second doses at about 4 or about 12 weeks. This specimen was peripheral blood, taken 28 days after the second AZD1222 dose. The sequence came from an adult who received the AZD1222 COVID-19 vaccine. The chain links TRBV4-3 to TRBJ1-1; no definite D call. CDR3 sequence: CASSQDKDTEAFF. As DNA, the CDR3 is TGCGCCAGCAGCCAAGACAAGGACACTGAAGCTTTCTTT.